These 4 T cell receptor beta chains were sequenced from one sample in a study of chemoradiotherapy in HPV16-positive cancers. Sequenced by immunoSEQ multiplex PCR; TCRdb stores in-frame clones only, minus some. The sample yields 7,000 to 8,500 clones, 88% seen once. The material sequenced was tumor tissue, taken from a patient who underwent chemoradiotherapy. These receptors were obtained from a human donor with HPV-associated anogenital cancer.

The chain recombines TRBV30 with TRBJ1-1; D remains ambiguous. Germline V gene sequence: CDR1 GTSNPN, CDR2 SVGIG (reference sequence). V lost 2 bases and J lost 5, with 12 bases in between. CDR3 length equals 13 residues. Written as DNA, the CDR3 is TGTGCCTGGAGTCGAGGGTCGGGGACTGAAGCTTTCTTT. Amino acid sequence: CAWSRGSGTEAFF.

The V and J genes are TRBV7-2 and TRBJ2-3; D is perhaps TRBD2 (7 bases). V lost 1 base, J lost 6 bases, and 14 bases lay in between. The CDR3 loop spans 15 amino acids. Germline loops: CDR1 SGHTA, CDR2 FQGNSA. The CDR3 DNA reads as TGTGCCAGCAGCTTAGGCGGGGGCTCCCGGGATACGCAGTATTTT. Encoded protein: CASSLGGGSRDTQYF.

The gene calls are TRBV15 and TRBJ2-1, with no clear D. The V gene lost 2 bases and the J gene lost 4 bases, with 3 bases spanning the gap. The CDR3 has 12 amino acids. CDR1 is LNHNV and CDR2 is YYDKDF in the germline V gene (reference sequence). CDR3 region: CATSRQYNEQFF. CDR3 DNA: TGTGCCACCAGCAGACAGTACAATGAGCAGTTCTTC.

This clone is medium-sized within its sample. This chain uses TRBV6-6 with TRBJ1-2, with D uncertain. The CDR3 length is 13 residues. Germline values: CDR1 MNHNY, CDR2 SVGAGI (reference sequence). V was shortened by 0 bases and J by 8 bases, with 10 bases between the two germline ends. CDR3 DNA: TGTGCCAGCAGTTACTCAGGAGTAGGGGGCTACACCTTC. It codes for CASSYSGVGGYTF.